This T cell receptor (beta chain) was sequenced during a study of T cell responses to AZD1222 COVID-19 vaccine (dated by TCRdb to the early 2020s). About the study as a whole: A total of more than 230 trial participants underwent TCR sequencing, of whom 207 had received two doses of AZD1222 and some 25 had received two doses of the MenACWY control vaccine. Trial participants were enrolled into age subgroups of 18-55, 56-69 and 70-plus years, which contained about 150, 27 and 61 TCR-sequenced participants, respectively.

V is shortened by 3 bases, J by 4 bases, and the region joining them spans 13 bases. The CDR3 runs 15 residues from the cysteine to the phenylalanine. The retained sequence is limited to the CDR3, 45 bases, with the frame set at the first base. Based on the germline V gene, the CDR1 and CDR2 sequences are SGHAT and FQNNGV. This clone was found a few times. It lacks a known antigen. One base away there is no much larger clone; base qualities are not given. The time point label for this specimen denotes: about 28 days (+/-7) after the second vaccine dose. AZD1222 recipients with second doses at about 4 weeks or about 12 weeks were pooled, because spike-specific TCR depth and breadth did not differ between schedules. Vaccinee samples were obtained from the UK trials COV001 and COV002, which included a single-blind randomized controlled phase 2/3 trial of AZD1222 (ChAdOx1 nCoV-19) in healthy adults. For TCRbeta chain sequencing, PBMC samples from trial participants were taken at day 0 and at day 28 after the second dose.

On the study overall, not on this receptor specifically: Conclusions about previously exposed vaccinees are limited because only five to seven AZD1222 recipients were SARS-CoV-2 seropositive at baseline. Reportedly, almost half of the unique spike-specific TCRs recognized epitopes lying outside the regions that are mutated in the B.1.351 and B.1.1.7 variants. The vaccine-associated CD4 TCRs covered the entire spike protein, and the dominant responses fell in regions 160-218 and 743-854. In the small 56-69-year group, the increase in depth fell short of significance, most likely because of low power. After two AZD1222 doses, both the breadth and the depth of spike-specific TCRs were significantly higher than at day 0 and than in MenACWY recipients. Because no day 14 peak-response samples were available, the repertoires could be characterized only after the peak T cell response. Participants were mostly white British and included more females than males, and it was suggested by the authors that clonal diversity may have been underestimated.

The CDR3 regions of human TCRbeta chains were analyzed by immunosequencing. Turning to the authors' computational methods: Repertoire TCRs were checked for matches against a reference library of SARS-CoV-2-specific TCRs that had been generated using the MIRA antigen-specificity platform. Breadth meant the fraction of unique TCRs that were SARS-CoV-2-associated, whereas depth meant the fraction of total T cells that were SARS-CoV-2-associated. Using the MIRA data, every spike-specific TCR was mapped to the spike region that the TCR reacted to and assigned to either a CD4 or a CD8 class. Log10-transformed breadth and depth values were compared by one-way ANOVA with Sidak's multiple comparisons tests. Not all clones reach the TCRdb copy of this immuneACCESS table, which keeps in-frame sequences only. Checked studies attribute under half of the gap to unresolved V genes and leave the rest unexplained. That table supplies the V and J calls and clone size; D and trimming were determined from the DNA. The sample includes 110,000 or so clones, with approximately 88% observed a single time. The top ten hold about 6% of the sample.

This sample comprised peripheral blood, obtained 28 days after the second AZD1222 dose. Here the chain combines TRBV11-2 and TRBJ1-5; the D gene assignment is ambiguous. This clonotype was obtained from an adult who received the AZD1222 COVID-19 vaccine. Here is the DNA: TGTGCCAGCAGCTTCCGGGCGGGAGGGAATCAGCCCCAGCATTTT. Its protein product is CASSFRAGGNQPQHF.